This TCR beta chain was captured in a study of patients and donors after allogeneic stem cell transplantation (dated by TCRdb to 2018 to 2021). Library creation used RT-PCR. Sequencing was carried out with a NextSeq 550. TCRdb took the public reads, trimmed them with fastp at Q25, ran MiXCR for clone calling and kept in-frame beta chains. Identical CDR3 proteins give one entry, which carries the most common genes and DNA. For this sample the table gives around 240,000 distinct CDR3 sequences, of which roughly an eighth were detected only once. Clones ranked in the top ten supply under 14% of the sample. To note about this clonotype: What antigen it recognizes has not been identified. No much larger clone is present one base from it, and per-base qualities are unavailable.

The CDR3, from cysteine to phenylalanine, totals 14 residues. Only the CDR3 DNA stays, 42 bases, in frame from base 1. Relative to germline, V is 0 bases shorter and J is 6 bases shorter, with 9 bases between their ends. Via the germline V gene, CDR1 is SGHRS and CDR2 YFSETQ. Recombination linked TRBV5-1 to TRBJ2-2; the D gene lacks a confident call. The TCR sequence derives from a human donor who was either an allogeneic HSCT recipient or a stem cell or donor lymphocyte infusion donor (not recorded which). It is not recorded whose cells these are; they may come from a transplant donor. What was sequenced was blood, either unsorted or a sorted T cell fraction (not recorded which). In nucleotides, the sequence is TGCGCCAGCAGCTTGGATGGGATGGCCGGGGAGCTGTTTTTT. Its amino acids are CASSLDGMAGELFF.